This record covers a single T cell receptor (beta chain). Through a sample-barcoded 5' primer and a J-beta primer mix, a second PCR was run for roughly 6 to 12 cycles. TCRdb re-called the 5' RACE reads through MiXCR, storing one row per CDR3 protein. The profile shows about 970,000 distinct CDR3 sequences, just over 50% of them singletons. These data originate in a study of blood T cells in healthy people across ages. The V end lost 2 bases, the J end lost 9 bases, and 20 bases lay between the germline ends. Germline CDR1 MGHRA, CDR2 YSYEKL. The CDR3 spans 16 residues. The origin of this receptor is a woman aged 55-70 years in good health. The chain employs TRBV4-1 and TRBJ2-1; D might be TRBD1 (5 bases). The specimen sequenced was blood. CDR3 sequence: CASSQPTGRAFSEQFF. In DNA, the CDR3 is TGCGCCAGCAGCCAACCCACGGGCAGGGCTTTCAGTGAGCAGTTCTTC.